This TCR beta chain was sequenced for a study of T-cell reconstitution after alpha-beta-depleted transplantation in children (dated by TCRdb to about 2016). At the level of the whole study: T-cell immune reconstitution after TCRalphabeta/CD19-depleted allogeneic hematopoietic cell transplantation in children was quantitatively tracked in the study by means of TCR repertoire profiling.

This clonotype was recorded a few times. Its antigen target is currently unknown. No quality values exist for individual bases; no much larger clone is one base distant. Libraries came from PCR. This sample was sequenced with an Illumina HiSeq 2500. To normalize quantification of the TCRbeta repertoire, the TCR libraries were built with molecular barcoding that relied on unique molecular identifiers. TCRdb itself trimmed the public reads at Q25 with fastp, ran MiXCR and retained productive beta chains. Duplicate CDR3 protein sequences are folded into a single record with the most common DNA and genes. A total of roughly 500,000 distinct CDR3 sequences appear in this sample, 30% to 35% of them only once. The ten largest account for 2% to 2.5% of the sample. This TCR was recovered from a human donor who donated a stem cell graft to a child with aplastic anemia. This material consisted of PBMCs from the stem cell graft donor, taken from the stem cell graft.

The CDR3 has the sequence CASSPASRVGSAFF. The DNA reads as follows: TGTGCCAGCAGCCCGGCCTCAAGGGTGGGGTCGGCTTTCTTT. The chain joins TRBV6-1 to TRBJ1-1; there is no confident call for the D gene. The germline V gene gives CDR1 as MNHNS and CDR2 as SASEGT. V is pared back by 6 bases and J by 11 bases, with 22 bases lying between the germline termini. The CDR3 runs 14 amino acids, cysteine and phenylalanine included. Only the CDR3 region is kept as DNA, spanning 42 bases read in frame from base 1.